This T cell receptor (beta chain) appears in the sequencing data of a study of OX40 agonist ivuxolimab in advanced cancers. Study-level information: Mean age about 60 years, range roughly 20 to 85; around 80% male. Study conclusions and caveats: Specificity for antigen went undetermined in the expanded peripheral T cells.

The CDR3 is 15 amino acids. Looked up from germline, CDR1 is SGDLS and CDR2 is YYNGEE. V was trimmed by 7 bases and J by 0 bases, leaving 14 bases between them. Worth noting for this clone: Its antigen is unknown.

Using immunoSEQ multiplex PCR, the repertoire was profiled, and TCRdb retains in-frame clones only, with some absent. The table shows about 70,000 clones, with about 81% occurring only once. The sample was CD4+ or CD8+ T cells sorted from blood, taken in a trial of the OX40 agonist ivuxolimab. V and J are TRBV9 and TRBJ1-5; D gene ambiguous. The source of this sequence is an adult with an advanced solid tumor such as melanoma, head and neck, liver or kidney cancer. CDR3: CASSPGANSNQPQHF. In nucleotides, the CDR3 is TGTGCCAGCTCTCCAGGTGCGAATAGCAATCAGCCCCAGCATTTT.